This T cell receptor beta chain comes out of a study of T cell repertoires in cytomegalovirus infection. This clonotype was recorded many times. CDR3 size: 13 residues. Germline V gene data show CDR1 as SGHVS and CDR2 as FQNEAQ. Trimming shortened V by 1 base and J by 7 bases, and 8 bases separated the two germline ends. TCRdb re-called the reads through MiXCR, storing one row per CDR3 protein. The table has 100,000 to 150,000 distinct CDR3 sequences, approximately 9.2% seen once. Sequenced material: PBMCs. This chain connects TRBV7-8 to TRBJ2-1; D is ambiguous. The TCR was taken from a human donor in good health (CMV status not recorded). Some clones in this sample may be carry-over from other donors' samples. The CDR3 protein is CASSLVGRNEQFF. CDR3 DNA: TGTGCCAGCAGCTTAGTCGGCAGGAATGAGCAGTTCTTC.